This T cell receptor beta chain was sequenced for a study of blood T cell repertoires in COVID-19. Data came from immunoSEQ multiplex PCR; TCRdb stores just in-frame clones and leaves some out. The sample has roughly 480,000 clones, roughly 89% seen once. CDR3 length: 14 amino acids. The germline V gene has CDR1 MNHEY and CDR2 SVGAGI. V shed 8 bases and J shed 1 base, with 14 bases lying between them. The V gene is TRBV6-5, the J gene TRBJ1-1, with a tentative D call TRBD1 (5 bases). This sequence originates from a man between 18 and 29 years old with COVID-19, enrolled during active disease. The sequenced sample was peripheral blood. CDR3 bases: TGTGCCAGCCGGCCAGGGCAGGGGAACACTGAAGCTTTCTTT. Translating it yields CASRPGQGNTEAFF.